The 18 T cell receptor beta chains below were found in one sample sequenced in a study of PD-1 blockade in classical Hodgkin lymphoma. After autologous stem cell transplantation all patients relapsed, and prior brentuximab vedotin exposure differed between cohorts. Sequenced by immunoSEQ multiplex PCR; TCRdb stores in-frame clones only, minus some. The sample lists under 75,000 clones; approximately 90% were seen once. The sequencing here drew on peripheral blood mononuclear cells (PBMCs), taken before the second cycle of nivolumab. All receptors come from a human donor with classical Hodgkin lymphoma.

The sample holds one count of this clone. The J gene is TRBJ2-5, the V gene TRBV6-6; 9 bases fit TRBD1. J gave up 4 bases and V 6 bases, and 3 bases lay outside the gene matches. This CDR3 is built from 13 residues. Per germline, CDR1 MNHNY and CDR2 SVGAGI (reference sequence). The CDR3 loop is CASSDRGGETQYF. In nucleotides, the CDR3 is TGTGCCAGCAGCGACAGGGGGGGAGAGACCCAGTACTTC.

The rearrangement uses TRBV9 and TRBJ2-6; D possibly uses TRBD1 or TRBD2 (7 bases each). The V gene lost 0 bases and the J gene lost 0 bases, with 16 bases spanning the gap. CDR3 size: 19 residues. The V gene's germline CDR1 is SGDLS and CDR2 YYNGEE. This CDR3 reads CASSVAGGGGYSGANVLTF. The DNA of the CDR3 is TGTGCCAGCAGCGTAGCCGGGGGAGGGGGCTACTCTGGGGCCAACGTCCTGACTTTC.

The chain joins TRBV19 to TRBJ1-1; D is perhaps TRBD1 (6 bases). Germline V lookup: CDR1 LNHDA, CDR2 SQIVND (reference sequence). Trimming removed 5 bases from V and 1 base from J, with 11 bases in between. The CDR3 runs 14 residues. The CDR3 here is CASSSGAPNTEAFF. CDR3 DNA: TGTGCCAGTAGTTCAGGGGCACCGAACACTGAAGCTTTCTTT.

V and J are TRBV5-1 and TRBJ2-7; TRBD1 matches 7 bases. The germline V gene encodes CDR1 SGHRS and CDR2 YFSETQ. The CDR3 consists of 16 residues. J was trimmed by 2 bases and V by 5 bases; bases with no gene match: 13. Here the CDR3 reads CASRRTSAGTAYEQYF. CDR3 DNA: TGCGCCAGCAGACGGACGTCCGCCGGGACAGCCTACGAGCAGTACTTC.

The chain is built from TRBV9 and TRBJ2-3; D is undetermined. The CDR3 covers 12 residues. CDR1 is SGDLS and CDR2 is YYNGEE in the germline V gene. Trimming left V 1 base short and J 2 bases short, with 2 bases between. CDR3 DNA: TGTGCCAGCAGCGTAATCACAGATACGCAGTATTTT. It yields the protein CASSVITDTQYF.

This chain connects TRBV11-3 to TRBJ2-7; 7 bases are shared with TRBD1. The CDR3 sequence is 15 residues long. Germline V gene data show CDR1 as SGHNT and CDR2 as YENEEA. V lost 3 bases to trimming and J lost 0 bases; unmatched junction nucleotides: 5. The CDR3 nucleotides read TGTGCCAGCAGCTTCCCCGGACAGGTCTCCTACGAGCAGTACTTC. It is translated as CASSFPGQVSYEQYF.

This clone was seen a handful of times. This chain connects TRBV11-2 to TRBJ2-5; no clear D. CDR1 is SGHAT and CDR2 is FQNNGV in the germline V gene. The CDR3 runs 15 residues. V lost 3 bases, J lost 5 bases, and 16 bases lay in between. CDR3 sequence (DNA): TGTGCCAGCAGCTTCCGCATTAGGTTGGGGGAGACCCAGTACTTC. This codes for CASSFRIRLGETQYF.

This chain uses TRBV4-1 with TRBJ2-5; D gene unclear. Trimming took off 4 bases at V and 2 bases at J, with 14 bases between the two ends. There are 15 residues in the CDR3. Germline CDR1 reads MGHRA; CDR2 reads YSYEKL. CDR3 DNA: TGCGCCAGCAGCCTCTCGGCCCATCTACAAGAGACCCAGTACTTC. Its protein is CASSLSAHLQETQYF.

The V call is TRBV30, the J call TRBJ2-2, with 8 bases fitting TRBD1. Germline CDR1 reads GTSNPN; CDR2 reads SVGIG (reference sequence). Trimming removed 0 bases from V and 2 bases from J; junction bases left unmatched: 20. The CDR3 length is 21 residues. CDR3 in DNA: TGTGCCTGGAGTGTACGAAGGACAGGGTTTTCGGGCGCCCAAAACACCGGGGAGCTGTTTTTT. Translated: CAWSVRRTGFSGAQNTGELFF. Combining the CDR3 with reference TRBV30 and TRBJ2-2 gives the whole variable domain SQTIHQWPATLVQPVGSPLSLECTVEGTSNPNLYWYRQAAGRGLQLLFYSVGIGQISSEVPQNLSASRPQDRQFILSSKKLLLSDSGFYLCAWSVRRTGFSGAQNTGELFFGEGSRLTVL.

The rearrangement uses TRBV30 and TRBJ1-1; 9 bases map to TRBD1. V gave up 2 bases and J gave up 4 bases; unmatched junction bases: 8. CDR3 length: 15 amino acids. Germline-derived CDR1 and CDR2 are GTSNPN and SVGIG (reference sequence). The CDR3 here is CAWSFRQGGGTEAFF. Here the CDR3 DNA reads TGTGCCTGGAGTTTCCGACAGGGGGGTGGCACTGAAGCTTTCTTT.

The chain is built from TRBV19 and TRBJ2-7, with 9 bases identical to TRBD2. Per germline, CDR1 LNHDA and CDR2 SQIVND (reference sequence). The CDR3 length is 16 residues. Losses at the gene ends were 3 bases for V and 0 bases for J; bases not matched to a gene: 6. CDR3: CASSIAASGDSYEQYF. In nucleotides, the CDR3 is TGTGCCAGTAGTATCGCGGCTAGCGGGGACTCCTACGAGCAGTACTTC.

The genes are TRBV6-6 and TRBJ2-7; D is possibly TRBD1 or TRBD2 (5 bases each). CDR1 and CDR2 (germline): MNHNY, SVGAGI (reference sequence). Trimming took off 6 bases at V and 5 bases at J, with 17 bases between the two ends. The CDR3 extends over 14 amino acids. The CDR3: CASRSGTQQDEQYF. Written as DNA, the CDR3 is TGTGCCAGCAGAAGCGGCACTCAACAGGACGAGCAGTACTTC.

The chain employs TRBV5-4 and TRBJ2-1, with D maybe TRBD1 (6 bases). Germline V gene lookup returns CDR1 SGHNT and CDR2 YYREEE (reference sequence). The V end was cut by 3 bases, the J end by 8 bases, with 15 bases between. CDR3 length: 14 residues. The CDR3 region has the DNA TGTGCCAGCAGCTCCGGTCACAGGGTGGATGAGCAGTTCTTC. This gives the protein CASSSGHRVDEQFF.

The rearrangement links TRBV7-6 to TRBJ1-2, with 8 bases that match TRBD1. V shed 5 bases and J 8 bases; nucleotides not matched to a gene: 25. The CDR3 is made up of 19 amino acids. CDR1 is SGHVS, CDR2 FNYEAQ, per germline. DNA of the CDR3: TGTGCCAGCAGCCCCACCATTAGAATTCCCGGGACAGGTTATCAGGGCTACACCTTC. As protein: CASSPTIRIPGTGYQGYTF.

This rearrangement joins TRBV7-2 to TRBJ2-7; D may be TRBD1 (7 bases). Germline assignment: CDR1 SGHTA and CDR2 FQGNSA. This CDR3 is built from 15 residues. V lost 4 bases, J lost 4 bases, and 17 bases lay in between. CDR3 DNA sequence: TGTGCCAGCAGCTCGCGGACAGGAGGGGAATACGAGCAGTACTTC. It specifies CASSSRTGGEYEQYF.

This sequence joins TRBV5-1 and TRBJ2-7; a possible D gene is TRBD1 (6 bases). Deletions cut 0 bases from V and 6 bases from J, with 13 bases between. The CDR3 consists of 14 residues. The germline gives CDR1 SGHRS, CDR2 YFSETQ. The CDR3 is CASSLASGAGEQYF. The CDR3 DNA is TGCGCCAGCAGCTTGGCGTCAGGGGCGGGCGAGCAGTACTTC.

The chain combines TRBV9 with TRBJ1-5; perhaps TRBD1 as D (6 bases). V lost 0 bases, J lost 6 bases, and 10 bases lay in between. This CDR3 region has 14 residues. From germline, CDR1 is SGDLS and CDR2 YYNGEE. CDR3 DNA sequence: TGTGCCAGCAGCGTAGCAGGGGTAGCTCAGCCCCAGCATTTT. Its protein is CASSVAGVAQPQHF.

The chain links TRBV30 to TRBJ1-4, with D hard to call. Trimming removed 0 bases at V and 0 bases at J, with 5 bases between. This CDR3 spans 14 amino acids. Germline V gene lookup returns CDR1 GTSNPN and CDR2 SVGIG (reference sequence). The CDR3 DNA is TGTGCCTGGAGTGTCGGGCCAACTAATGAAAAACTGTTTTTT. Amino acid sequence: CAWSVGPTNEKLFF.